Presented here are 30 T cell receptor beta chains from one specimen sequenced in a study of blood T cell repertoires in COVID-19 (dated by TCRdb to 2018 to 2020). Library construction relied on the immunoSEQ multiplex PCR assay. TCRdb holds this immuneACCESS table with in-frame rearrangements only. Some clones are missing; in checked studies, unresolved V genes explain under half, and the rest has no known cause. For this sample there are 130,000 to 150,000 clones; around four fifths appear just once. Clones ranked in the top ten supply 3% of the sample. The sample consisted of peripheral blood. Receptors originate from a middle-aged woman with active or convalescent COVID-19.

The rearrangement uses TRBV5-1 and TRBJ1-1, with no clear D. The CDR3 is 11 amino acids. The V end lost 3 bases, the J end lost 4 bases, and 4 bases lay between the germline ends. Germline-derived CDR1 and CDR2 are SGHRS and YFSETQ. The DNA for the CDR3 is TGCGCCAGCAGCTCCTTCACTGAAGCTTTCTTT. Protein: CASSSFTEAFF.

This rearrangement joins TRBV6-6 to TRBJ1-5, with 7 bases that match TRBD1. Unmatched junction bases numbered 18, after V lost 6 bases and J lost 1 base. The CDR3 spans 19 residues. Looked up from germline, CDR1 is MNHNY and CDR2 is SVGAGI (reference sequence). CDR3 bases: TGTGCCAGCAGCTCCTCCGGGACAGCTGGGGGGTGGAGCAATCAGCCCCAGCATTTT. Encoded protein: CASSSSGTAGGWSNQPQHF.

The rearrangement uses TRBV2 and TRBJ2-5, with a weak D call TRBD2 (5 bases). Germline V CDR1 and CDR2: SNHLY, FYNNEI. V lost 7 bases and J 6 bases, leaving 15 bases between the germline ends. This CDR3 contains 13 residues. CDR3 DNA sequence: TGTGCCAGCACCGCGGGCAGAATCAAGACCCAGTACTTC. Translated, it gives CASTAGRIKTQYF.

This clone was seen more than once but under ten times. This sequence joins TRBV18 and TRBJ1-1; a weak D match, TRBD1 (6 bases). This CDR3 is 14 amino acids long. The germline V gene has CDR1 KGHSH and CDR2 LQKENI. Trimming took 4 bases from V and 1 from J, leaving 10 bases between them. CDR3 in amino acids: CASSHPGQNTEAFF. CDR3 nucleotides: TGTGCCAGCTCACATCCGGGACAGAACACTGAAGCTTTCTTT.

The chain couples TRBV5-1 to TRBJ1-3; a weak D match, TRBD1 (6 bases). Trimming left V 0 bases short and J 4 bases short, with 17 bases between. Germline loops: CDR1 SGHRS, CDR2 YFSETQ. This CDR3 contains 17 residues. DNA for the CDR3: TGCGCCAGCAGCTTGGAGGGGGGGCTCACTCCGGGAAACACCATATATTTT. Protein: CASSLEGGLTPGNTIYF. Using reference TRBV5-1 and TRBJ1-3 for the parts outside the CDR3, the full variable domain is KAGVTQTPRYLIKTRGQQVTLSCSPISGHRSVSWYQQTPGQGLQFLFEYFSETQRNKGNFPGRFSGRQFSNSRSEMNVSTLELGDSALYLCASSLEGGLTPGNTIYFGEGSWLTVV.

The chain uses TRBV12-3 or TRBV12-4 and TRBJ1-4, with no clear D. This CDR3 region has 13 residues. Between the trimmed V and J ends, which lost 1 base and 8 bases, there was a span of 8 bases. CDR3: CASSLGAAEKLFF. The CDR3 nucleotides are TGTGCCAGCAGTTTAGGAGCGGCGGAAAAACTGTTTTTT.

The chain links TRBV28 to TRBJ1-4, with a tentative D call TRBD1 (5 bases). V was trimmed by 6 bases and J by 8 bases, leaving 16 bases between them. Germline-derived CDR1 and CDR2 are MDHEN and SYDVKM. This CDR3 has 14 residues. The CDR3 sequence: CASRGGLVREKLFF. CDR3 DNA sequence: TGTGCCAGCAGGGGGGGTCTCGTTCGGGAAAAACTGTTTTTT.

The rearrangement uses TRBV7-2 and TRBJ1-1; 10 bases are shared with TRBD1. The CDR3 is made up of 16 amino acids. Unmatched junction bases numbered 5, after V lost 4 bases and J lost 0 bases. The germline V gene has CDR1 SGHTA and CDR2 FQGNSA. This chain's CDR3 is CASSSQGQGLNTEAFF. CDR3 DNA: TGTGCCAGCAGCTCGCAGGGACAGGGGCTGAACACTGAAGCTTTCTTT. The full variable domain, in which reference TRBV7-2 and TRBJ1-1 provide the parts outside the CDR3, is GAGVSQSPSNKVTEKGKDVELRCDPISGHTALYWYRQSLGQGLEFLIYFQGNSAPDKSGLPSDRFSAERTGGSVSTLTIQRTQQEDSAVYLCASSSQGQGLNTEAFFGQGTRLTVV.

The J gene is TRBJ1-1, the V gene TRBV27, with D perhaps TRBD1 (6 bases). Germline values: CDR1 MNHEY, CDR2 SMNVEV (reference sequence). The length of the CDR3 is 16 residues. Deletions cut 3 bases from V and 1 base from J, with 15 bases between. The CDR3 sequence is CASSFSFTGSNTEAFF. CDR3 coding DNA: TGTGCCAGCAGTTTCTCCTTTACAGGGTCGAACACTGAAGCTTTCTTT.

This clone was observed a handful of times. This sequence joins TRBV29-1 and TRBJ1-3; unclear D gene. CDR1 and CDR2 (germline): SQVTM, ANQGSEA. The CDR3 loop spans 12 amino acids. V was shortened by 6 bases and J by 3 bases, with 9 bases between the two germline ends. The CDR3 here is CSVLSDGNTIYF. As DNA, the CDR3 is TGCAGCGTGCTATCCGATGGAAACACCATATATTTT.

The chain has TRBV28 and TRBJ2-5; D not resolved. The CDR3 is 14 amino acids. In germline, CDR1 is MDHEN, CDR2 SYDVKM. Trimming removed 8 bases at V and 5 bases at J, with 18 bases between. The CDR3 protein is CASFSPGRRETQYF. The CDR3 DNA sequence: TGTGCCAGCTTCAGCCCCGGAAGGCGGGAGACCCAGTACTTC.

In its sample, this clone was seen a few times. The chain carries TRBV5-5 and TRBJ1-5; TRBD1 matches at 9 bases. The CDR3 has 13 amino acids. Germline loops: CDR1 SGHKS, CDR2 YYEKEE (reference sequence). V lost 4 bases to trimming and J lost 6 bases; unmatched junction nucleotides: 2. CDR3 sequence (DNA): TGTGCCAGCAGCCGGGACAGGGTTCAGCCCCAGCATTTT. Protein product: CASSRDRVQPQHF.

The chain carries TRBV19 and TRBJ1-2; the match to TRBD1 covers 8 bases. Germline V gene data show CDR1 as LNHDA and CDR2 as SQIVND (reference sequence). V lost 0 bases to trimming and J lost 6 bases; unmatched junction nucleotides: 12. The CDR3 runs 17 residues. CDR3 sequence: CASSIDEHQGAHDGYTF. The CDR3 coding sequence is TGTGCCAGTAGTATAGATGAGCACCAGGGGGCGCATGATGGCTACACCTTC.

The count of this clone is one. V usage is TRBV7-2 and J usage is TRBJ2-1; no reliable D call. CDR1 and CDR2 (germline): SGHTA, FQGNSA. The CDR3 sequence is 14 residues long. Trimming took off 0 bases at V and 6 bases at J, with 9 bases between the two ends. The CDR3 DNA is TGTGCCAGCAGCTTAGCGATGGCTAGCAATGAGCAGTTCTTC. Translation: CASSLAMASNEQFF. Filled out from reference TRBV7-2 and TRBJ2-1, the complete variable domain reads GAGVSQSPSNKVTEKGKDVELRCDPISGHTALYWYRQSLGQGLEFLIYFQGNSAPDKSGLPSDRFSAERTGGSVSTLTIQRTQQEDSAVYLCASSLAMASNEQFFGPGTRLTVL.

The sample holds a few counts of this clone. The rearrangement uses TRBV18 and TRBJ1-5; perhaps TRBD1 as D (6 bases). Germline values: CDR1 KGHSH, CDR2 LQKENI. The germline V and J ends were trimmed by 2 bases and 2 bases, with 16 bases remaining between them. The CDR3 contains 17 residues. CDR3 sequence reads: CASSPTTGTMGNQPQHF. The CDR3 DNA is TGTGCCAGCTCACCAACTACAGGGACGATGGGCAATCAGCCCCAGCATTTT.

The gene calls are TRBV2 and TRBJ2-1; D is perhaps TRBD2 (5 bases). The V end was cut by 6 bases, the J end by 6 bases, with 12 bases between. Germline V gives CDR1 SNHLY, CDR2 FYNNEI. The length of the CDR3 is 13 residues. This chain's CDR3 is CASSWGVGNEQFF. The CDR3 DNA reads as TGTGCCAGCAGCTGGGGAGTAGGCAATGAGCAGTTCTTC.

V and J are TRBV19 and TRBJ1-5; D is unclear. This CDR3 has 15 amino acids. Trimming removed 5 bases at V and 1 base at J, with 12 bases between. CDR1 is LNHDA, CDR2 SQIVND, per germline (reference sequence). CDR3 in DNA: TGTGCCAGTAGTCCGGGCTGGGAGAGCAATCAGCCCCAGCATTTT. It codes for CASSPGWESNQPQHF.

This sequence joins TRBV12-5 and TRBJ2-1, with D possibly TRBD2 on 6 matching bases. This CDR3 spans 14 amino acids. Germline-derived CDR1 and CDR2 are LGHNT and FRNRAP. The ends were cut back, 6 bases at V and 4 bases at J, with 13 bases in the middle. The CDR3 coding sequence is TGTGCTAGTGGGCAAGCTAGCGCGTACAATGAGCAGTTCTTC. Translating gives CASGQASAYNEQFF.

This sequence joins TRBV5-8 and TRBJ1-5; 7 bases fit TRBD1. This CDR3 region has 16 residues. Germline V gene sequence: CDR1 SGHTS, CDR2 YDEGEE. With V trimmed by 2 bases and J by 0 bases, 5 bases remained unmatched. The CDR3 loop is CASSFEGGYSNQPQHF. The CDR3 region has the DNA TGTGCCAGCAGCTTTGAAGGGGGCTATAGCAATCAGCCCCAGCATTTT.

This sequence joins TRBV5-1 and TRBJ1-6; D not resolved. Germline CDR1 SGHRS, CDR2 YFSETQ. The CDR3 has 17 amino acids. Trimming left V 1 base short and J 0 bases short, with 11 bases between. The CDR3 region is CASSLTSRSSYNSPLHF. CDR3 in DNA: TGCGCCAGCAGCTTGACCTCGAGGAGCTCCTATAATTCACCCCTCCACTTT. Using reference TRBV5-1 and TRBJ1-6 for the parts outside the CDR3, the full variable domain is KAGVTQTPRYLIKTRGQQVTLSCSPISGHRSVSWYQQTPGQGLQFLFEYFSETQRNKGNFPGRFSGRQFSNSRSEMNVSTLELGDSALYLCASSLTSRSSYNSPLHFGNGTRLTVT.

The chain employs TRBV13 and TRBJ2-1; 9 bases align to TRBD2. The CDR3 extends over 15 amino acids. The J segment lost 7 bases and the V segment lost 2 bases, leaving 6 bases of the junction unmatched. Germline CDR1 is PRHDT and CDR2 is FYEKMQ (reference sequence). The DNA for the CDR3 is TGTGCCAGCAGCTTAAGACTAGCGGTGGGGAATGAGCAGTTCTTC. Protein sequence: CASSLRLAVGNEQFF.

The chain couples TRBV6-5 to TRBJ1-1, with a weak D call TRBD1 (6 bases). This CDR3 spans 14 amino acids. Germline V gives CDR1 MNHEY, CDR2 SVGAGI. Trimming stripped 6 bases from V and 6 bases from J, with 17 bases between. This CDR3 is CASSSRQARAEAFF. The DNA of the CDR3 is TGTGCCAGCAGCTCTAGACAGGCTCGGGCTGAAGCTTTCTTT.

The sample holds a few counts of this clone. The chain joins TRBV7-9 to TRBJ2-1, with 9 bases fitting TRBD2. The CDR3 is made up of 16 amino acids. J gave up 7 bases and V 5 bases, and 12 bases lay outside the gene matches. Germline V gene data show CDR1 as SEHNR and CDR2 as FQNEAQ (reference sequence). CDR3 in amino acids: CASSPYLAGDGNEQFF. CDR3 nucleotides: TGTGCCAGCAGCCCTTACTTAGCGGGAGATGGAAATGAGCAGTTCTTC. Drawing the rest from reference TRBV7-9 and TRBJ2-1, the complete variable domain is DTGVSQNPRHKITKRGQNVTFRCDPISEHNRLYWYRQTLGQGPEFLTYFQNEAQLEKSRLLSDRFSAERPKGSFSTLEIQRTEQGDSAMYLCASSPYLAGDGNEQFFGPGTRLTVL.

The V gene is TRBV2, the J gene TRBJ1-1; 9 nucleotides align to TRBD1. In germline, CDR1 is SNHLY, CDR2 FYNNEI. J lost 1 base, V lost 5 bases, and 2 bases had no gene match. This CDR3 contains 14 residues. CDR3 bases: TGTGCCAGCAGTAAGACAGGGGGGAACACTGAAGCTTTCTTT. This gives the protein CASSKTGGNTEAFF. Filled out from reference TRBV2 and TRBJ1-1, the complete variable domain reads EPEVTQTPSHQVTQMGQEVILRCVPISNHLYFYWYRQILGQKVEFLVSFYNNEISEKSEIFDDQFSVERPDGSNFTLKIRSTKLEDSAMYFCASSKTGGNTEAFFGQGTRLTVV.

The chain combines TRBV28 with TRBJ1-5; 7 positions agree with TRBD1. V dropped 3 bases and J dropped 3; count of bases not matched to a gene: 20. There are 20 residues in the CDR3. CDR1 is MDHEN and CDR2 is SYDVKM in the germline V gene. Here the CDR3 reads CASSFSSPLKDRVFNQPQHF. DNA for the CDR3: TGTGCCAGCAGTTTTAGTTCCCCCTTAAAAGACAGGGTCTTCAATCAGCCCCAGCATTTT.

J is TRBJ2-3 and V is TRBV27; D is perhaps TRBD1 (6 bases). CDR1 is MNHEY and CDR2 is SMNVEV in the germline V gene (reference sequence). This CDR3 contains 15 residues. V lost 6 bases and J 2 bases, leaving 15 bases between the germline ends. In DNA, the CDR3 is TGTGCCAGCAGCTCCGACAGGCACGACACAGATACGCAGTATTTT. Translation: CASSSDRHDTDTQYF.

Comments on this clone: Distinct nucleotide sequences in the sample also encode this CDR3. J is TRBJ1-2 and V is TRBV7-2, with 7 bases matching TRBD1. This CDR3 has 14 amino acids. Unmatched junction bases numbered 6, after V lost 4 bases and J lost 4 bases. Germline CDR1 SGHTA, CDR2 FQGNSA. The CDR3 DNA follows: TGTGCCAGCAGCTCTTCAGGGGGGAGCTATGGCTACACCTTC. This sequence encodes CASSSSGGSYGYTF. Combining the CDR3 with reference TRBV7-2 and TRBJ1-2 gives the whole variable domain GAGVSQSPSNKVTEKGKDVELRCDPISGHTALYWYRQSLGQGLEFLIYFQGNSAPDKSGLPSDRFSAERTGGSVSTLTIQRTQQEDSAVYLCASSSSGGSYGYTFGSGTRLTVV.

The chain employs TRBV6-5 and TRBJ1-2; D gene unclear. This CDR3 is built from 15 residues. CDR1 and CDR2 (germline): MNHEY, SVGAGI. V lost 5 bases and J lost 0, with 13 bases in between. Written as DNA, the CDR3 is TGTGCCAGCAGTATGATAGGAGATCCTAACTATGGCTACACCTTC. Amino acids: CASSMIGDPNYGYTF.

The J gene is TRBJ2-2, the V gene TRBV5-6; TRBD1 agrees at 7 bases. This CDR3 spans 16 amino acids. Germline loops: CDR1 SGHDT, CDR2 YYEEEE. V gave up 4 bases and J gave up 4 bases; unmatched junction bases: 10. The CDR3, as DNA: TGTGCCAGCAGCCCGTCGACAGGGTGGGGCACCGGGGAGCTGTTTTTT. This codes for CASSPSTGWGTGELFF.

The chain recombines TRBV4-1 with TRBJ2-2, with TRBD2 matching over 8 bases. The trim removed 1 base at V and 5 bases at J, leaving 9 bases unmatched. The CDR3 is 17 residues long. Germline V lookup: CDR1 MGHRA, CDR2 YSYEKL. In nucleotides, the CDR3 is TGCGCCAGCAGCCAAGGCCGGACTAGCCTTTTTACCGGGGAGCTGTTTTTT. It encodes CASSQGRTSLFTGELFF.